These 24 T cell receptor beta chains originate from one sample sequenced in a study of radiation and T cells in renal cell carcinoma. Described time point: baseline pretreatment blood. Treatment indicated: 15 Gy SBRT to primary tumor, nephrectomy 4 weeks later. Some clones are missing from TCRdb's copy, which holds only in-frame ones; the method was immunoSEQ multiplex PCR. This sample has 100,000 or so clones, with 86% found just once. Source: blood, taken from a patient whose treatment included radiotherapy and nephrectomy. These TCRs come from a man aged 50 or older with renal cell carcinoma.

The DNA for the CDR3 is TGTGCCAGCAGCTCACCGTATAGGGGGGAGCCCTTCTATGGCTACACCTTC. Translated, it gives CASSSPYRGEPFYGYTF. V and J are TRBV7-3 and TRBJ1-2; D possibly corresponds to TRBD1 (6 bases). V was pared by 4 bases and J by 4 bases, with 22 bases between. The CDR3 runs to 17 residues. Germline loops: CDR1 SGHTA, CDR2 FQGTGA.

CDR3 nucleotide sequence: TGTGCCAGCAGCAAAATAGAGGCCAAAAACATTCAGTACTTC. As protein: CASSKIEAKNIQYF. J is TRBJ2-4 and V is TRBV7-2; D is uncertain. Germline V gene lookup returns CDR1 SGHTA and CDR2 FQGNSA. This CDR3 is built from 14 residues. V was shortened by 5 bases and J by 1 base, with 9 bases between the two germline ends.

The CDR3 region is CASSLLVQGGYPGELFF. In nucleotides, the CDR3 is TGTGCCAGCAGCTTATTGGTACAGGGGGGATATCCCGGGGAGCTGTTTTTT. J is TRBJ2-2 and V is TRBV7-3, with 8 bases lining up with TRBD1. This CDR3 region has 17 residues. Germline V lookup: CDR1 SGHTA, CDR2 FQGTGA. Losses at the gene ends were 2 bases for V and 6 bases for J; bases not matched to a gene: 11.

This chain uses TRBV27 with TRBJ2-2, with TRBD2 as a possible D gene (6 bases). Between the trimmed V and J ends, which lost 7 bases and 3 bases, there was a span of 15 bases. CDR1 is MNHEY and CDR2 is SMNVEV in the germline V gene (reference sequence). This CDR3 comprises 15 residues. The CDR3 sequence: CASNLREGDTGELFF. The CDR3, as DNA: TGTGCCAGCAATCTGCGGGAAGGGGACACCGGGGAGCTGTTTTTT.

The V gene is TRBV25-1, the J gene TRBJ2-7; TRBD1 is a possible D gene (6 bases). Germline loops: CDR1 MGHDK, CDR2 SYGVNS. The V and J ends lost 7 bases and 8 bases respectively, with 21 bases between them. The CDR3 sequence is 14 residues long. The CDR3 DNA reads TGTGCCAGCACATCCGGGACACCCACTTTCAAGCAGTACTTC. This encodes CASTSGTPTFKQYF.

This clone has a handful of counts. The J gene is TRBJ1-5, the V gene TRBV5-4; TRBD1 matches 8 bases. With 4 bases clipped from V and 1 base from J, the junction kept 4 bases outside the gene matches. This CDR3 region has 15 residues. CDR1 SGHNT and CDR2 YYREEE come from the germline V gene (reference sequence). The CDR3 DNA sequence: TGTGCCAGCAGCCCAGGACAGGGAAGCAATCAGCCCCAGCATTTT. This translates into CASSPGQGSNQPQHF.

V and J are TRBV7-6 and TRBJ2-7; TRBD2 aligns across 10 bases. This CDR3 contains 15 residues. J lost 2 bases, V lost 7 bases, and 8 bases had no gene match. Germline CDR1 and CDR2: SGHVS and FNYEAQ. In DNA, the CDR3 is TGTGCCAGCAAAAAACTAGCGGGATACGCCTACGAGCAGTACTTC. This codes for CASKKLAGYAYEQYF.

The chain carries TRBV5-1 and TRBJ1-2; D remains ambiguous. Germline lookup yields CDR1 SGHRS and CDR2 YFSETQ. Deletions cut 4 bases from V and 7 bases from J, with 14 bases between. The CDR3 is made up of 13 amino acids. The CDR3 coding sequence is TGCGCCAGCAGCCCGGAACCGGGTGGTGGCTACACCTTC. As protein: CASSPEPGGGYTF.

The J gene is TRBJ1-5, the V gene TRBV7-8; D not resolved. Per germline, CDR1 SGHVS and CDR2 FQNEAQ. The germline V and J ends were trimmed by 5 bases and 6 bases, with 11 bases remaining between them. The CDR3 covers 13 residues. CDR3 sequence: CASSPSWGQPQHF. The DNA of the CDR3 is TGTGCCAGCAGCCCAAGTTGGGGTCAGCCCCAGCATTTT.

V is TRBV5-1 and J is TRBJ2-7, with D possibly being TRBD2 (6 bases). The CDR3 covers 15 residues. Germline V CDR1 and CDR2: SGHRS, YFSETQ. Trimming took 4 bases from V and 3 from J, leaving 17 bases between them. In DNA, the CDR3 is TGCGCCAGCAGCCGCCTGGCCGGGAGTAACTACGAGCAGTACTTC. Translation: CASSRLAGSNYEQYF.

This chain uses TRBV9 with TRBJ1-6; possibly TRBD1 for D (5 bases). Germline V gene sequence: CDR1 SGDLS, CDR2 YYNGEE. Deletions cut 3 bases from V and 10 bases from J, with 17 bases between. This CDR3 contains 15 residues. CDR3 sequence: CASSAGWQEGSPLHF. CDR3 DNA: TGTGCCAGCAGCGCAGGGTGGCAGGAAGGCTCACCCCTCCACTTT.

The rearrangement joins TRBV5-4 to TRBJ2-1; the match to TRBD2 covers 9 bases. The CDR3 has 15 amino acids. V shed 5 bases and J 10 bases; nucleotides not matched to a gene: 13. CDR1 SGHNT and CDR2 YYREEE come from the germline V gene (reference sequence). In DNA form, the CDR3 reads TGTGCCAGCAGAACTCTCACGACTAGCGGTCTCGAGCAGTTCTTC. This translates into CASRTLTTSGLEQFF.

Here the CDR3 DNA reads TGTGCCAGCAAAGGGCGGCCTCCATACAATGAGCAGTTCTTC. This translates into CASKGRPPYNEQFF. The V gene is TRBV14, the J gene TRBJ2-1, with D unresolved. Trimming stripped 7 bases from V and 4 bases from J, with 14 bases between. This CDR3 has 14 amino acids. The germline gives CDR1 SGHDN, CDR2 FVKESK.

The V and J genes are TRBV9 and TRBJ2-1; 9 bases agree with TRBD2. Germline V gives CDR1 SGDLS, CDR2 YYNGEE. After removal of 1 base from V and 1 base from J, the junction contained 6 bases not matched to a gene. The CDR3 has 17 residues. The CDR3 DNA is TGTGCCAGCAGCGTACGTCATAGCGGGGGTTCCTACAATGAGCAGTTCTTC. Encoded protein: CASSVRHSGGSYNEQFF.

The V and J genes are TRBV11-2 and TRBJ2-3; 12 nucleotides line up with TRBD2. The CDR3 totals 16 residues. Trimming took 2 bases from V and 6 from J; bases not matched to a gene: 6. Germline V gene sequence: CDR1 SGHAT, CDR2 FQNNGV. In nucleotides, the CDR3 is TGTGCCAGCAGCTTATTCGGCGGACTAGCGGGGGATACGCAGTATTTT. Translation: CASSLFGGLAGDTQYF.

The chain recombines TRBV6-5 with TRBJ2-5; 13 positions agree with TRBD2. CDR3 size: 15 residues. The junction had 4 bases not matched to a gene; V was cut back by 4 bases and J by 5 bases. The V gene's germline CDR1 is MNHEY and CDR2 SVGAGI. The DNA of the CDR3 is TGTGCCAGCAGTTGGACTAGCGGGAGTTCGGAGACCCAGTACTTC. Translation gives CASSWTSGSSETQYF.

The V and J genes are TRBV27 and TRBJ2-1, with 8 nucleotides matching TRBD1. The CDR3 has 15 amino acids. J was trimmed by 2 bases and V by 5 bases; bases with no gene match: 5. Germline V gene lookup returns CDR1 MNHEY and CDR2 SMNVEV (reference sequence). Here the CDR3 reads CASSPDRVPYNEQFF. The CDR3 bases are TGTGCCAGCAGTCCGGACAGGGTCCCCTACAATGAGCAGTTCTTC.

The chain links TRBV30 to TRBJ1-5; D is possibly TRBD1 (6 bases). The CDR3 has 15 amino acids. The V gene lost 3 bases and the J gene lost 4 bases, with 16 bases spanning the gap. Germline values: CDR1 GTSNPN, CDR2 SVGIG (reference sequence). The CDR3, as DNA: TGTGCCTGGAGCGAGGTTCAGGGGAGGAATCAGCCCCAGCATTTT. Encoded protein: CAWSEVQGRNQPQHF.

The V gene is TRBV7-2, the J gene TRBJ2-3; 10 nucleotides agree with TRBD2. The CDR3 length is 16 residues. Per the germline V gene, CDR1 is SGHTA and CDR2 is FQGNSA. With 0 bases clipped from V and 1 base from J, the junction kept 1 base outside the gene matches. The CDR3 DNA reads as TGTGCCAGCAGCTTAGCCCTAGCGGGGGGCACAGATACGCAGTATTTT. Translation gives CASSLALAGGTDTQYF.

This clone was detected only once. This chain uses TRBV10-3 with TRBJ2-1; 9 bases fit TRBD1. J lost 7 bases, V lost 8 bases, and 9 bases had no gene match. CDR3 size: 14 residues. Germline V gene lookup returns CDR1 ENHRY and CDR2 SYGVKD. The CDR3 region is CAIQPGQGNNEQFF. The CDR3, as DNA: TGTGCCATCCAACCGGGACAGGGTAATAATGAGCAGTTCTTC.

The chain couples TRBV5-6 to TRBJ1-2; D might be TRBD1 (5 bases). Trimming took 0 bases from V and 4 from J, leaving 13 bases between them. Germline CDR1 reads SGHDT; CDR2 reads YYEEEE. The CDR3 extends over 15 amino acids. CDR3 sequence: CASSLVTGRSYGYTF. The DNA of the CDR3 is TGTGCCAGCAGCTTGGTAACAGGTCGAAGCTATGGCTACACCTTC.

V gene TRBV7-2 combines with J gene TRBJ2-5, with no clear D. The CDR3 runs to 13 residues. Germline V gives CDR1 SGHTA, CDR2 FQGNSA. V lost 1 base and J lost 7, with 10 bases in between. CDR3 protein: CASSLEHSGTQYF. The CDR3 DNA reads TGTGCCAGCAGCTTAGAGCACTCTGGGACCCAGTACTTC.

V usage is TRBV9 and J usage is TRBJ1-5; 9 bases map to TRBD1. The CDR3 is 17 residues long. Germline-derived CDR1 and CDR2 are SGDLS and YYNGEE. V shed 3 bases and J 7 bases; nucleotides not matched to a gene: 14. The CDR3 DNA reads TGTGCCAGCAGCGCGGGGACAGGGCCCTCAATCGAACAGCCCCAGCATTTT. It specifies CASSAGTGPSIEQPQHF.

This chain connects TRBV6-5 to TRBJ2-2; either TRBD1 or TRBD2 may fit D (5 bases each). Trimming removed 2 bases at V and 0 bases at J, with 7 bases between. The CDR3 contains 15 residues. Germline V gene sequence: CDR1 MNHEY, CDR2 SVGAGI. This CDR3 is CASSYGTANTGELFF. The CDR3 DNA sequence: TGTGCCAGCAGTTACGGGACGGCGAACACCGGGGAGCTGTTTTTT.